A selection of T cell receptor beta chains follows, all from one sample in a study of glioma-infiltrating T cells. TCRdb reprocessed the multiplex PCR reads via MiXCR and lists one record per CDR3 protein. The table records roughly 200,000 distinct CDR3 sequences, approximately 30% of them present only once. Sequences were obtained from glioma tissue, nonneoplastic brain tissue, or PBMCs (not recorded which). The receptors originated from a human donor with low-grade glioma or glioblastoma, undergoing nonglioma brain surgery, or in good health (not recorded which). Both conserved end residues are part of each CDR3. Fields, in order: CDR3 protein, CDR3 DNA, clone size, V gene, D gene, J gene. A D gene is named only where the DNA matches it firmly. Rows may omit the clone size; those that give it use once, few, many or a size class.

CASSAPMADTQYF,TGTGCCAGCAGTGCTCCGATGGCAGATACGCAGTATTTT,many,TRBV28,.,TRBJ2-3
CASSTRDSSQETQYF,TGTGCCAGCAGCACCCGGGACTCTTCCCAAGAGACCCAGTACTTC,.,TRBV13,.,TRBJ2-5
CASSRGGGGQPQHF,TGTGCCAGCAGCCGAGGCGGGGGCGGTCAGCCCCAGCATTTT,few,TRBV3-1,.,TRBJ1-5
CASRPRGGPTYEQYF,TGTGCCAGCAGGCCCCGAGGTGGGCCGACCTACGAGCAGTACTTC,many,TRBV6-1,.,TRBJ2-7
CSVEGIIAKGLPTLNCGYTF,TGCAGCGTTGAAGGTATTATCGCGAAGGGCCTCCCTACCCTCAACTGTGGCTACACCTTC,.,TRBV29-1,.,TRBJ1-2
CASSQAETEAFF,TGCGCCAGCAGCCAAGCAGAGACTGAAGCTTTCTTT,many,TRBV4-1,.,TRBJ1-1
CSARAPGAYYGYTF,TGCAGTGCTAGAGCCCCAGGAGCCTACTATGGCTACACCTTC,many,TRBV20-1,.,TRBJ1-2
CATSRDGSTIYF,TGTGCCACCAGCAGGGATGGTTCCACCATATATTTT,many,TRBV15,.,TRBJ1-3
CSVRVAAQGFYGYTF,TGCAGCGTTCGAGTGGCTGCACAGGGGTTCTATGGCTACACCTTC,.,TRBV29-1,TRBD1,TRBJ1-2
CASKGTGAGANEQFF,TGTGCCAGCAAGGGTACAGGTGCAGGGGCCAATGAGCAGTTCTTC,many,TRBV6-1,.,TRBJ2-1
CASSSTGGLYNEQFF,TGTGCCAGCAGTTCGACAGGGGGCTTGTACAATGAGCAGTTCTTC,.,TRBV2,TRBD1,TRBJ2-1
CSARLQRDAEAFF,TGCAGCGCTAGATTACAGCGGGACGCTGAAGCTTTCTTT,.,TRBV20-1,.,TRBJ1-1
CASSQDRSGNQPQHF,TGCGCCAGCAGCCAAGATAGGTCAGGAAATCAGCCCCAGCATTTT,many,TRBV4-1,.,TRBJ1-5
CASSLLVPSDSYEQYF,TGTGCCAGCAGTTTATTGGTCCCTAGCGACTCCTACGAGCAGTACTTC,many,TRBV28,.,TRBJ2-7
CASSADRGLQPPQETQYF,TGTGCCAGCAGTGCGGACAGGGGGCTCCAGCCTCCACAAGAGACCCAGTACTTC,many,TRBV6-2/TRBV6-3,TRBD1,TRBJ2-5
CSARTGQGGDTIYF,TGCAGTGCTAGGACGGGACAGGGTGGGGACACCATATATTTT,many,TRBV20-1,TRBD1,TRBJ1-3
CASTGVTDTQYF,TGTGCCAGCACCGGGGTAACAGATACGCAGTATTTT,many,TRBV12-3/TRBV12-4,.,TRBJ2-3
CASSPRGGYVTEAFF,TGCGCCAGCAGCCCAAGGGGAGGCTACGTCACTGAAGCTTTCTTT,many,TRBV4-1,.,TRBJ1-1
CASSQETTDQPQHF,TGTGCCAGCAGCCAAGAAACTACAGATCAGCCCCAGCATTTT,many,TRBV4-2,.,TRBJ1-5
CASSLAIQQETQYF,TGTGCCAGCAGCTTGGCAATACAGCAAGAGACCCAGTACTTC,many,TRBV5-4,.,TRBJ2-5
CASSFGVNNEQFF,TGTGCCAGCAGTTTCGGGGTTAACAATGAGCAGTTCTTC,.,TRBV12-3/TRBV12-4,.,TRBJ2-1
CASSYGGGRVYEQYF,TGTGCCAGCAGCTATGGGGGGGGGCGGGTCTACGAGCAGTACTTC,many,TRBV7-2,.,TRBJ2-7
CASSILVRGSYNEQFF,TGTGCCAGCAGCATACTAGTCCGGGGCTCCTACAATGAGCAGTTCTTC,.,TRBV9,.,TRBJ2-1
CASSDSGSKETQYF,TGTGCCAGCAGTGATAGCGGGAGCAAAGAGACCCAGTACTTC,.,TRBV6-1,TRBD2,TRBJ2-5
CASSLGSGGPETQYF,TGTGCCAGCAGCTTAGGGTCGGGAGGGCCCGAGACCCAGTACTTC,.,TRBV11-2,TRBD2,TRBJ2-5
CASSAGQGAQPQHF,TGTGCCAGCAGCGCTGGACAGGGGGCTCAGCCCCAGCATTTT,many,TRBV7-9,TRBD1,TRBJ1-5
CAISESTTEGTSGRNRDTQYF,TGTGCCATCAGTGAGTCCACGACAGAGGGGACTAGCGGGAGGAATCGAGATACGCAGTATTTT,.,TRBV10-3,TRBD2,TRBJ2-3
CASSYRYDSYEQYF,TGTGCCAGCAGTTACCGTTACGATTCCTACGAGCAGTACTTC,many,TRBV6-6,.,TRBJ2-7
CASSLPGLAGASYEQYF,TGTGCCAGCAGCTTACCGGGACTAGCGGGCGCCTCCTACGAGCAGTACTTC,few,TRBV7-8,TRBD2,TRBJ2-7
CASSFQNTEAFF,TGTGCCAGCAGTTTCCAGAACACTGAAGCTTTCTTT,few,TRBV12-3/TRBV12-4,.,TRBJ1-1
CRAPPRTRAHEQFF,TGCCGTGCTCCCCCCCGGACTCGCGCCCATGAGCAGTTCTTC,.,TRBV20-1,.,TRBJ2-1
CASSSAEGRYEQYF,TGTGCCAGCAGCTCTGCAGAGGGGCGATACGAGCAGTACTTC,.,TRBV7-9,.,TRBJ2-7
CASSIFAGGIYNEQFF,TGTGCCAGTAGTATATTCGCGGGAGGGATATACAATGAGCAGTTCTTC,.,TRBV19,TRBD2,TRBJ2-1
CSGGQAILGYTF,TGCAGCGGGGGACAGGCCATACTTGGCTACACCTTC,.,TRBV29-1,TRBD1,TRBJ1-2
CASSIPQHEQFF,TGTGCCAGTAGTATCCCCCAGCATGAGCAGTTCTTC,many,TRBV19,.,TRBJ2-1
CASSGQGSYNEQFF,TGTGCCAGCAGCGGACAGGGGTCCTACAATGAGCAGTTCTTC,.,TRBV13,TRBD1,TRBJ2-1